One and the same sample provided the 3 T cell receptor beta chains below, sequenced in a study of chemoradiotherapy in HPV16-positive cancers. Sequencing was performed with immunoSEQ multiplex PCR; in TCRdb, only in-frame clones are kept and a portion is missing. The sample contains fewer than 5,000 clones, approximately 80% of which appear only once. This specimen consisted of tumor tissue, obtained from a patient who underwent chemoradiotherapy. The receptors stem from a human donor with HPV-associated anogenital cancer.

This chain connects TRBV2 to TRBJ1-1; D gene unclear. With 7 bases removed from V and 7 bases from J, the gap between germline ends came to 10 bases. Germline CDR1 is SNHLY and CDR2 is FYNNEI. The CDR3 runs 11 residues. The chain's CDR3 is CASMRAVEAFF. DNA for the CDR3: TGTGCCAGCATGCGGGCTGTTGAAGCTTTCTTT.

The chain uses TRBV6-6 and TRBJ1-5, with D possibly matching TRBD1 (5 bases). Between the trimmed V and J ends, which lost 4 bases and 6 bases, there was a span of 10 bases. Germline-derived CDR1 and CDR2 are MNHNY and SVGAGI (reference sequence). This CDR3 is built from 13 residues. The CDR3 loop is CASSLGEGQPQHF. In nucleotides, the CDR3 is TGTGCCAGCAGTTTAGGGGAGGGTCAGCCCCAGCATTTT.

The table lists this clone with a count of one. This chain links TRBV2 with TRBJ2-1; D may be TRBD2 (6 bases). The V end was cut by 11 bases, the J end by 5 bases, with 16 bases between. The CDR3 covers 13 residues. Germline V CDR1 and CDR2: SNHLY, FYNNEI. The CDR3 sequence is CAGVRERDNEQFF. CDR3 DNA: TGTGCCGGGGTGCGGGAACGGGACAATGAGCAGTTCTTC.